The table lists the clone carrying this TCR beta chain with many counts. The data were obtained in a study of prognosis after radiotherapy for stage I lung cancer. As for the study in general: The patients, all with stage I non-small cell lung cancer, were enrolled between 2018 and 2019.

Trimming at V came to 5 bases and at J to 6 bases, leaving 6 bases not matched to a gene. The CDR3 contains 14 residues. Per the germline V gene, CDR1 is SGHTA and CDR2 is FQGNSA. The genomic DNA TCR beta CDR3 region underwent two rounds of multiplex PCR. It was primers specific to each TRBV and TRBJ gene that first-round PCR used. MiXCR was run by TCRdb on the multiplex PCR reads, yielding one entry per CDR3 protein. The sample carries 14,000 or so distinct CDR3 sequences, roughly 29% recorded once. Sequences were derived from PBMCs, sampled before or after stereotactic body radiation therapy (not recorded which). This receptor was taken from a donor aged 50 or older with non-small cell lung cancer. This chain links TRBV7-2 with TRBJ2-1; 8 bases line up with TRBD2. CDR3 DNA: TGTGCCAGCAGCCTAAAGCGGGGGCCCAATGAGCAGTTCTTC. The encoded protein is CASSLKRGPNEQFF.